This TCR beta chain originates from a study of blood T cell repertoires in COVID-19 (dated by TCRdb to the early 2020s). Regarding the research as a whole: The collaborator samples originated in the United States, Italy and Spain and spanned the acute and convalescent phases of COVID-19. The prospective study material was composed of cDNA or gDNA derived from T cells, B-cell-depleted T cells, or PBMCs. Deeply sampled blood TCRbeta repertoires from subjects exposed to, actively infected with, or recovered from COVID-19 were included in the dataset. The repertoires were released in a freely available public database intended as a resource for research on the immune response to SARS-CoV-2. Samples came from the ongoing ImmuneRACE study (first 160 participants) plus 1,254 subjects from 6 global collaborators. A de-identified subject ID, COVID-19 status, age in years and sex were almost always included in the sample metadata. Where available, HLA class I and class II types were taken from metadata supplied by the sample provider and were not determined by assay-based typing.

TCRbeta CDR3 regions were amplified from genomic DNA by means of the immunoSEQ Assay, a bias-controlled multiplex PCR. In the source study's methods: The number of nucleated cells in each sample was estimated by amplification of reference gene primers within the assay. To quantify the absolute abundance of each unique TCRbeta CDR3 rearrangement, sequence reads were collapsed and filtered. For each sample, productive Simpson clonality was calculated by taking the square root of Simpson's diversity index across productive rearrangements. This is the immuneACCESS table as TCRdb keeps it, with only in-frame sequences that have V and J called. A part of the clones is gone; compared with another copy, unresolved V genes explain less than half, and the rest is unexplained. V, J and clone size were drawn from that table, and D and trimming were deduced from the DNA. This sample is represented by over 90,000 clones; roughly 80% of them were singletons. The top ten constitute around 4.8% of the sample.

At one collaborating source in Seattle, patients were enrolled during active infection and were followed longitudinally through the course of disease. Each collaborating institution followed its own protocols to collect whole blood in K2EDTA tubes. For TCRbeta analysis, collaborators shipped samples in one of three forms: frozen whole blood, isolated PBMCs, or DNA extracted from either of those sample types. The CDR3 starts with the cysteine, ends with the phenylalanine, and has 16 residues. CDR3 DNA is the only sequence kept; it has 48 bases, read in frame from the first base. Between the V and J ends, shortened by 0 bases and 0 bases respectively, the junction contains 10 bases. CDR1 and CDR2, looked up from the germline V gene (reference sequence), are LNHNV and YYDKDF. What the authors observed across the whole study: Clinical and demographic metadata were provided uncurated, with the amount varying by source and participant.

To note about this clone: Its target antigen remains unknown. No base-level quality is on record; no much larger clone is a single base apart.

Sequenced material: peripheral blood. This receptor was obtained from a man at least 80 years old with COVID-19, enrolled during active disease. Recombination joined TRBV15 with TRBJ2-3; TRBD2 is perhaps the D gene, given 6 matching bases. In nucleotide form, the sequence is TGTGCCACCAGCAGAGAGGCGGGGAGTAGCACAGATACGCAGTATTTT. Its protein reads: CATSREAGSSTDTQYF.